The next 15 T cell receptor beta chains were all read from a single sample in a study of blood T cell repertoires in COVID-19. Sequencing was performed with immunoSEQ multiplex PCR; in TCRdb, only in-frame clones are kept and a portion is missing. The sample lists approximately 500,000 clones, 85% to 90% occurring once. The sample taken for sequencing was peripheral blood. These TCRs come from a woman aged 50 to 60 with COVID-19, enrolled during active disease.

This rearrangement joins TRBV11-2 to TRBJ2-3, with 13 bases identical to TRBD2. The CDR3 is made up of 17 amino acids. The germline gives CDR1 SGHAT, CDR2 FQNNGV. J gave up 2 bases and V 6 bases, and 8 bases lay outside the gene matches. Here the CDR3 reads CASRGLAGPFYTDTQYF. The CDR3 nucleotides are TGTGCCAGCAGGGGACTAGCGGGGCCCTTCTACACAGATACGCAGTATTTT. The complete variable domain, with remaining parts taken from reference TRBV11-2 and TRBJ2-3, reads EAGVAQSPRYKIIEKRQSVAFWCNPISGHATLYWYQQILGQGPKLLIQFQNNGVVDDSQLPKDRFSAERLKGVDSTLKIQPAKLEDSAVYLCASRGLAGPFYTDTQYFGPGTRLTVL.

V is TRBV9 and J is TRBJ2-3; possible D gene TRBD2, 6 bases. This CDR3 contains 16 residues. Looked up from germline, CDR1 is SGDLS and CDR2 is YYNGEE. V was clipped by 1 base and J by 6 bases, with 18 bases between them. DNA for the CDR3: TGTGCCAGCAGCGTACGGGGGTCCACGACGCCGGATACGCAGTATTTT. Its translation is CASSVRGSTTPDTQYF.

The rearrangement uses TRBV11-2 and TRBJ2-3, with TRBD1 identical over 8 bases. Germline trimming cut 1 base from V and 4 bases from J; bases unmatched to any gene: 7. Germline V gives CDR1 SGHAT, CDR2 FQNNGV. This CDR3 is built from 16 residues. This chain's CDR3 is CASSLGARGLADTQYF. CDR3 in DNA: TGTGCCAGCAGCTTAGGGGCCAGGGGGCTGGCAGATACGCAGTATTTT.

This sequence joins TRBV12-3 or TRBV12-4 and TRBJ2-7; a weak D match, TRBD1 (6 bases). The CDR3 runs to 13 residues. Trimming pared 10 bases from V and 3 bases from J, leaving 16 bases between. Written as DNA, the CDR3 is TGTGCCACCAGGACAGCAGCCCACTACGAGCAGTACTTC. This codes for CATRTAAHYEQYF.

J is TRBJ1-6 and V is TRBV5-1, with D maybe TRBD1 (6 bases). V lost 2 bases, J lost 7 bases, and 13 bases lay in between. The CDR3 loop spans 15 amino acids. CDR1 and CDR2 (germline): SGHRS, YFSETQ. CDR3 protein: CASSFSQGPNSPLHF. CDR3 nucleotide sequence: TGCGCCAGCAGCTTTTCACAGGGTCCCAATTCACCCCTCCACTTT.

This chain links TRBV30 with TRBJ1-2; 9 bases match TRBD1. Trimming at V came to 4 bases and at J to 5 bases, leaving 11 bases not matched to a gene. This CDR3 has 15 residues. Per the germline V gene, CDR1 is GTSNPN and CDR2 is SVGIG (reference sequence). CDR3 residues: CAWNPDRGIGYGYTF. CDR3 coding DNA: TGTGCCTGGAACCCCGACAGGGGGATCGGGTATGGCTACACCTTC. The full variable domain, completed using reference TRBV30 and TRBJ1-2, is SQTIHQWPATLVQPVGSPLSLECTVEGTSNPNLYWYRQAAGRGLQLLFYSVGIGQISSEVPQNLSASRPQDRQFILSSKKLLLSDSGFYLCAWNPDRGIGYGYTFGSGTRLTVV.

This chain links TRBV3-1 (or the pseudogene TRBV3-2) with TRBJ2-3, with 8 nucleotides matching TRBD1. Trimming removed 5 bases from V and 3 bases from J; junction bases left unmatched: 4. The CDR3 is 14 residues long. Germline values: CDR1 LGHDT, CDR2 YNNKEL (reference sequence). The CDR3 here is CASSMTGATDTQYF. For the CDR3, the DNA is TGTGCCAGCAGCATGACAGGGGCAACAGATACGCAGTATTTT.

This rearrangement joins TRBV4-2 to TRBJ2-3; 14 bases line up with TRBD2. Germline V gives CDR1 LGHNA, CDR2 YNFKEQ. This CDR3 region has 17 residues. V dropped 5 bases and J dropped 5; count of bases not matched to a gene: 9. In nucleotides, the CDR3 is TGTGCCAGCAGCAAAAGGACTAGCGGGGGGCATGGAGATACGCAGTATTTT. Residues: CASSKRTSGGHGDTQYF.

This clone showed up just a few times. V is TRBV6-1 and J is TRBJ1-1, with 7 bases fitting TRBD1. Losses at the gene ends were 3 bases for V and 5 bases for J; bases not matched to a gene: 6. This CDR3 spans 14 amino acids. Germline values: CDR1 MNHNS, CDR2 SASEGT. The CDR3 is CASSDEGAGTEAFF. The CDR3 region has the DNA TGTGCCAGCAGTGACGAGGGGGCAGGGACTGAAGCTTTCTTT.

V usage is TRBV3-1 (or the pseudogene TRBV3-2) and J usage is TRBJ2-5; D perhaps matches TRBD2 (6 bases). V was cut by 4 bases and J by 3 bases, with 15 bases left in between. CDR3 length equals 15 residues. Germline V CDR1 and CDR2: LGHDT, YNNKEL (reference sequence). The chain's CDR3 is CASSPTWRVKETQYF. The CDR3 DNA reads TGTGCCAGCAGCCCTACCTGGAGGGTTAAAGAGACCCAGTACTTC.

The rearrangement links TRBV18 to TRBJ1-2, with D maybe TRBD1 (6 bases). CDR1 is KGHSH and CDR2 is LQKENI in the germline V gene. This CDR3 spans 16 amino acids. Between the trimmed V and J ends, which lost 0 bases and 8 bases, there was a span of 19 bases. The CDR3 is CASSPPSQGVTKGYTF. The CDR3 nucleotides are TGTGCCAGCTCACCACCGTCACAGGGTGTGACTAAAGGCTACACCTTC.

The rearrangement uses TRBV18 and TRBJ1-1, with a tentative D call TRBD1 (5 bases). The V gene's germline CDR1 is KGHSH and CDR2 LQKENI. CDR3 length: 13 residues. Between the trimmed V and J ends, which lost 6 bases and 8 bases, there was a span of 16 bases. CDR3 amino acids: CASSEKGPGEAFF. The CDR3 coding sequence is TGTGCCAGCTCCGAAAAGGGCCCAGGGGAAGCTTTCTTT.

The chain uses TRBV7-9 and TRBJ2-5, with 7 bases matching TRBD2. J lost 4 bases, V lost 5 bases, and 10 bases had no gene match. Germline V gene data show CDR1 as SEHNR and CDR2 as FQNEAQ (reference sequence). This CDR3 spans 15 amino acids. CDR3 loop: CASSHPAGERETQYF. CDR3 coding DNA: TGTGCCAGCAGCCACCCCGCGGGGGAAAGAGAGACCCAGTACTTC. Complete variable domain (other parts from reference TRBV7-9 and TRBJ2-5): DTGVSQNPRHKITKRGQNVTFRCDPISEHNRLYWYRQTLGQGPEFLTYFQNEAQLEKSRLLSDRFSAERPKGSFSTLEIQRTEQGDSAMYLCASSHPAGERETQYFGPGTRLLVL.

CDR3 in DNA: TGCGCCAGCGGCACACAGGGGCATAGGGAGACCCAGTACTTC. Translating gives CASGTQGHRETQYF. The J gene is TRBJ2-5, the V gene TRBV5-1; 7 bases match TRBD1. Germline trimming cut 7 bases from V and 5 bases from J; bases unmatched to any gene: 11. Germline V gives CDR1 SGHRS, CDR2 YFSETQ. This CDR3 has 14 amino acids.

The chain joins TRBV7-9 to TRBJ1-4, with 8 bases matching TRBD1. Per the germline V gene, CDR1 is SEHNR and CDR2 is FQNEAQ (reference sequence). The CDR3 contains 12 residues. The junction had 7 bases not matched to a gene; V was cut back by 11 bases and J by 8 bases. The CDR3, as DNA: TGTGCCGGAACAGGGACAGGAGAAAAACTGTTTTTT. Amino acids: CAGTGTGEKLFF.